This T cell receptor (beta chain) originates from a study of PD-1 blockade in mismatch repair-deficient tumors. About the research overall: Patients had more than ten mismatch repair-deficient cancer types, all previously treated and progressing. Study-wide findings and caveats: Tumor-resident clones, often undetectable pretreatment in blood, expanded then contracted after pembrolizumab.

PCR or immunohistochemistry showed mismatch repair deficiency in every enrolled patient. TCR sequencing covered a few patients who responded to pembrolizumab. Profiled with immunoSEQ multiplex PCR; TCRdb holds only in-frame clones, not every one. The sample has 40,000 to 60,000 clones; more than 65% are singletons. For this clone: Its antigen remains unknown.

The CDR3 sequence is 16 residues long. CDR1 SGHNT and CDR2 YENEEA come from the germline V gene. V was pared by 1 base and J by 2 bases, with 13 bases between. The starting material was PBMCs, obtained before pembrolizumab treatment. The rearrangement joins TRBV11-3 to TRBJ2-3; D remains ambiguous. The TCR comes from an adult with mismatch repair-deficient cancer. The CDR3 reads CASSLVGLSPTDTQYF. CDR3 DNA sequence: TGTGCCAGCAGCTTAGTCGGCCTATCACCCACAGATACGCAGTATTTT.